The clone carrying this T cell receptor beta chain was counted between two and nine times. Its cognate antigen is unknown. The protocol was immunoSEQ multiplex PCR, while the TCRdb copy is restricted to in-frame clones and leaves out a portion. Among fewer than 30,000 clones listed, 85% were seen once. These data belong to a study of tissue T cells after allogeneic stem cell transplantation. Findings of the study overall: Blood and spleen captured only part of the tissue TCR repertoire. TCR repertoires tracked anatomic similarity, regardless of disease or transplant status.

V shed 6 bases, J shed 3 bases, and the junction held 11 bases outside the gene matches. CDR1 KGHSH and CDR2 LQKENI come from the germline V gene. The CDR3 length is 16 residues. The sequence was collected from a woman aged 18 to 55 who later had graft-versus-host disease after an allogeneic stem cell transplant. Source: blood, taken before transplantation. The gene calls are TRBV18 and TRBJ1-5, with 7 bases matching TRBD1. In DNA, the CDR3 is TGTGCCAGCTCGCCTGGGGCAGGGGGATACAATCAGCCCCAGCATTTT. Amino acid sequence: CASSPGAGGYNQPQHF.